The 2 T cell receptor beta chains below all came from one sample that was sequenced in a study of shared clonotypes between healthy human individuals. Naive CD8 cells comprised CD45RO-negative, CCR7-positively selected cells, excluding terminally differentiated effector memory CD45RA+ cells. Sequenced by immunoSEQ multiplex PCR; TCRdb stores in-frame clones only, minus some. In the table there are some 2,100,000 clones, about 93% of which are singletons. The sequenced sample was naive CD8+ T cells from PBMCs. The receptors shown here come from a man younger than 35 in good health. Some clones in this sample may be carry-over from other donors' samples.

J is TRBJ2-2 and V is TRBV7-3; 9 bases map to TRBD1. From germline, CDR1 is SGHTA and CDR2 FQGTGA. The CDR3 is 16 amino acids. With 5 bases clipped from V and 5 bases from J, the junction kept 9 bases outside the gene matches. Here the CDR3 reads CASSVPGQGLTGELFF. The DNA for the CDR3 is TGTGCCAGCAGCGTGCCGGGACAGGGACTAACCGGGGAGCTGTTTTTT.

The chain recombines TRBV19 with TRBJ2-7; 9 bases align to TRBD2. J gave up 2 bases and V 7 bases, and 6 bases lay outside the gene matches. This CDR3 is built from 14 residues. The germline gives CDR1 LNHDA, CDR2 SQIVND (reference sequence). The CDR3 DNA sequence: TGTGCCAGTACCCCGCGACTAGCGGCCTACGAGCAGTACTTC. It specifies CASTPRLAAYEQYF.